This T cell receptor beta chain was found in a study of blood T cell repertoires in COVID-19. Study at large: Samples came from the United States, Italy and Spain, spanning acute and convalescent COVID-19. Sources were T cells, B-cell-depleted T cells, or PBMCs; the material itself was cDNA or gDNA.

To note about this clone: An end of the junction does not agree with germline; a read error may underlie this.

In the source study's methods: How many nucleated cells were present was estimated from reference gene primer amplification. Repertoires were generated with immunoSEQ multiplex PCR, while TCRdb's copy carries only in-frame clones and drops some. V, J and clone size are those of that table, while D and trimming were read from the DNA. The table lists roughly 250,000 clones, approximately 80% of them singletons. The CDR3 length is 15 residues. The V gene's germline CDR1 is SSHAT and CDR2 FNYEAQ (reference sequence). The TCR comes from a woman older than 75 with acute or convalescent COVID-19. The sequencing input was peripheral blood. V and J are TRBV7-7 and TRBJ2-5; D may be TRBD2 (6 bases). The CDR3 DNA follows: TGTGCTAGCAGCTTAGATGGACTACCCCAAGAGACCCAGTACTTC. Translated: CASSLDGLPQETQYF.